Below, 5 T cell receptor beta chains from the same sample are listed, as sequenced in a study of response to subunit inactivated influenza vaccine. Via MiXCR, TCRdb re-called the RT-PCR reads, giving one row per CDR3 protein. This sample has about 500,000 distinct CDR3 sequences; approximately 15% occur once, and the top ten carry about 3%. This specimen was CD4+ T cells sorted from PBMCs, taken around 2 years after vaccination. These receptors originate from a man aged 45 to 70 who received an inactivated influenza vaccine.

This clonotype was seen only a few times. The chain employs TRBV4-1 and TRBJ2-7; D possibly matches TRBD1 or TRBD2 (5 bases each). V was pared by 4 bases and J by 3 bases, with 19 bases between. The CDR3 runs to 16 residues. The V gene's germline CDR1 is MGHRA and CDR2 YSYEKL. The CDR3, as DNA: TGCGCCAGCAGCCCCTTACGAGGGGCGGTAATCTACGAGCAGTACTTC. Translated: CASSPLRGAVIYEQYF.

This clonotype occurred a few times. The chain carries TRBV5-1 and TRBJ1-4, with D uncertain. The CDR3 runs to 14 residues. In germline, CDR1 is SGHRS, CDR2 YFSETQ. The V end lost 6 bases, the J end lost 3 bases, and 12 bases lay between the germline ends. The CDR3 here is CASTDGRANEKLFF. In DNA, the CDR3 is TGCGCCAGCACCGACGGTCGTGCTAATGAAAAACTGTTTTTT.

The chain employs TRBV4-2 and TRBJ1-1; 9 positions match TRBD1. The CDR3 consists of 17 residues. The germline V gene has CDR1 LGHNA and CDR2 YNFKEQ. J gave up 2 bases and V 3 bases, and 10 bases lay outside the gene matches. The CDR3 protein is CASSQRDRAAGNTEAFF. The CDR3, as DNA: TGTGCCAGCAGCCAGAGGGACAGGGCTGCTGGAAACACTGAAGCTTTCTTT.

The genes are TRBV9 and TRBJ1-1; maybe TRBD1 (5 bases). V was clipped by 0 bases and J by 1 base, with 7 bases between them. Looked up from germline, CDR1 is SGDLS and CDR2 is YYNGEE. The CDR3 has 14 amino acids. In DNA, the CDR3 is TGTGCCAGCAGCGTAGGCAGGGCGAACACTGAAGCTTTCTTT. Translation: CASSVGRANTEAFF.

This clonotype has just a few counts. The chain uses TRBV6-6 and TRBJ2-7; 7 nucleotides line up with TRBD2. Germline V gives CDR1 MNHNY, CDR2 SVGAGI (reference sequence). V shed 6 bases and J 3 bases; nucleotides not matched to a gene: 5. The CDR3 spans 13 residues. CDR3 amino acids: CASRPTGGYEQYF. The CDR3 DNA sequence: TGTGCCAGCAGGCCTACGGGGGGCTACGAGCAGTACTTC.